The 11 T cell receptor beta chains below come from one sample, sequenced in a study of cytotoxic CD8 clonotypes in ibrutinib-treated CLL. Libraries were prepared by immunoSEQ multiplex PCR; TCRdb keeps only in-frame clonotypes and omits some of them. The sample includes around 150,000 clones, approximately 77% of them seen just once. Sequenced here: PBMCs, sampled after 12 months of ibrutinib treatment. The receptors derive from a human donor with chronic lymphocytic leukemia.

The V call is TRBV7-9, the J call TRBJ2-3, with 9 bases matching TRBD2. The germline gives CDR1 SEHNR, CDR2 FQNEAQ (reference sequence). The V and J ends lost 2 bases and 3 bases, in that order; junction bases with no gene match: 15. The CDR3 totals 19 residues. The CDR3 is CASSLMSGRGGWKTDTQYF. For the CDR3, the DNA is TGTGCCAGCAGCTTAATGTCCGGGCGGGGGGGCTGGAAGACAGATACGCAGTATTTT.

The chain recombines TRBV18 with TRBJ1-2; D is unresolved. CDR3 length equals 14 residues. The V end lost 3 bases, the J end lost 4 bases, and 12 bases lay between the germline ends. Per germline, CDR1 KGHSH and CDR2 LQKENI. The CDR3 loop reads CASSPTGRIYGYTF. For the CDR3, the DNA is TGTGCCAGCTCACCCACCGGGAGGATCTATGGCTACACCTTC.

This clone was seen only a few times. One end of the junction does not line up with germline, which may come from a read error. The V and J genes are TRBV7-7 and TRBJ1-4; D perhaps matches TRBD1 (5 bases). The CDR3 covers 13 residues. The germline V gene has CDR1 SSHAT and CDR2 FNYEAQ (reference sequence). The CDR3 is CASSSWGNEKLFF. The CDR3 DNA reads TGTGCTAGCAGCTCTTGGGGGAATGAAAAACTGTTTTTT.

The gene calls are TRBV30 and TRBJ1-2; 7 bases map to TRBD1. The CDR3 spans 13 residues. The germline V gene encodes CDR1 GTSNPN and CDR2 SVGIG (reference sequence). V lost 2 bases and J lost 6; bases outside the gene matches: 6. CDR3 sequence reads: CAWSPGQGDGYTF. CDR3 coding DNA: TGTGCCTGGAGTCCGGGCCAGGGGGATGGCTACACCTTC.

The CDR3 region is CASSPELGGNTIYF. The CDR3 DNA follows: TGTGCCAGCAGCCCGGAGCTGGGGGGAAACACCATATATTTT. The chain has TRBV11-2 and TRBJ1-3, with D hard to call. Germline CDR1 is SGHAT and CDR2 is FQNNGV. Trimming left V 5 bases short and J 4 bases short, with 12 bases between. This CDR3 spans 14 amino acids.

The chain uses TRBV7-9 and TRBJ2-4; possible D gene TRBD1, 6 bases. The CDR3 covers 13 residues. V was pared by 3 bases and J by 8 bases, with 11 bases between. The germline CDR1 and CDR2 sequences are SEHNR and FQNEAQ (reference sequence). The CDR3 DNA sequence: TGTGCCAGCAGCTTGGACAGTGGCCACATTCAGTACTTC. This encodes CASSLDSGHIQYF. Supplemented by reference TRBV7-9 and TRBJ2-4, the full variable domain reads DTGVSQNPRHKITKRGQNVTFRCDPISEHNRLYWYRQTLGQGPEFLTYFQNEAQLEKSRLLSDRFSAERPKGSFSTLEIQRTEQGDSAMYLCASSLDSGHIQYFGAGTRLSVL.

This chain links TRBV7-9 with TRBJ1-5; TRBD1 is a possible D gene (5 bases). The CDR3 length is 13 residues. The germline V gene encodes CDR1 SEHNR and CDR2 FQNEAQ (reference sequence). V was clipped by 3 bases and J by 9 bases, with 12 bases between them. The CDR3 DNA reads TGTGCCAGCAGCTTCCCCACCGGGGGGCCCCAGCATTTT. It specifies CASSFPTGGPQHF.

This clone was detected only once. The V gene is TRBV7-3, the J gene TRBJ2-1; 9 bases are shared with TRBD2. Losses at the gene ends were 4 bases for V and 8 bases for J; bases not matched to a gene: 6. CDR3 length equals 14 residues. Per germline, CDR1 SGHTA and CDR2 FQGTGA. The CDR3 reads CASSSSSGDYEQFF. The DNA of the CDR3 is TGTGCCAGCAGCTCGTCTAGCGGGGACTATGAGCAGTTCTTC.

V gene TRBV7-8 combines with J gene TRBJ2-1, with 13 bases fitting TRBD2. The J segment lost 3 bases and the V segment lost 4 bases, leaving 3 bases of the junction unmatched. Germline V gene data show CDR1 as SGHVS and CDR2 as FQNEAQ. CDR3 length: 16 residues. CDR3 in DNA: TGTGCCAGCAGCTCTCGGACTAGCGGGGGCTACAATGAGCAGTTCTTC. Translation: CASSSRTSGGYNEQFF.

In DNA form, the CDR3 reads TGTGCCAGCAGTAGGACAGGGTTAATGAGCACAGATACGCAGTATTTT. Its translation: CASSRTGLMSTDTQYF. This chain connects TRBV2 to TRBJ2-3; 8 bases agree with TRBD1. Germline V CDR1 and CDR2: SNHLY, FYNNEI. This CDR3 spans 16 amino acids. Unmatched junction bases numbered 7, after V lost 5 bases and J lost 0 bases.

The chain carries TRBV2 and TRBJ1-1; TRBD1 agrees at 8 bases. The CDR3 is 15 residues long. The V segment lost 5 bases and the J segment 5 bases; nucleotides outside the gene matches: 10. Germline V gives CDR1 SNHLY, CDR2 FYNNEI. CDR3 DNA: TGTGCCAGCAGTTTGGACAGGGCGATAGGGACTGAAGCTTTCTTT. It is translated as CASSLDRAIGTEAFF.